These T cell receptor beta chains were read from a single sample in a study of blood T cell repertoires in COVID-19. The table came from immunoSEQ multiplex PCR; TCRdb's copy has only in-frame clones and leaves some out. This table has about 83,000 clones, about 84% appearing once. What was sequenced was peripheral blood. These receptors were taken from a man aged 50 to 59 with active COVID-19. Both conserved end residues are part of each CDR3. Fields, in order: clone size, V gene, D gene, J gene, CDR3 DNA, CDR3 protein. A D gene is named only where the DNA matches it firmly. Clone size is shown for a subset of rows, as once, few, many or a class of expanded clone.

-,TRBV28,-,TRBJ1-2,TGTGCCAGCACATTCGGGGGTGAAGGCTACACCTTC,CASTFGGEGYTF
-,TRBV28,TRBD1,TRBJ2-2,TGTGCCAGCAGCCGGACAGGGGGCACCGGGGAGCTGTTTTTT,CASSRTGGTGELFF
few,TRBV6-4,-,TRBJ2-7,TGTGCCAGCAGTGACCCATCATATCTAGGGGACGGGAGCTCCTACGAGCAGTACTTC,CASSDPSYLGDGSSYEQYF
-,TRBV5-6,TRBD2,TRBJ2-1,TGTGCCAGCAGCTTGGTTGGTCGCGGGAGGGCCAGGAGGAATGAGCAGTTCTTC,CASSLVGRGRARRNEQFF
-,TRBV28,-,TRBJ1-2,TGTGCCAGCAGTTGGACCGACAGAACGGGCTACACCTTC,CASSWTDRTGYTF
-,TRBV27,TRBD2,TRBJ2-5,TGTGCCAGCAGTTTATCATACGGGACTAGCCTTCAAGAGACCCAGTACTTC,CASSLSYGTSLQETQYF
-,TRBV5-4,TRBD1,TRBJ2-1,TGTGCCAGCAGCTTCGACAGGGCCTCCTACAATGAGCAGTTCTTC,CASSFDRASYNEQFF
-,TRBV6-2/TRBV6-3,TRBD2,TRBJ2-5,TGTGCCAGCAGTTATACCCCGCGATATAGCGGGGGAGGAGGGACCCAGTACTTC,CASSYTPRYSGGGGTQYF
-,TRBV9,-,TRBJ2-5,TGTGCCAGCAGCCCCCAATCTAGCGTCGAGACCCAGTACTTC,CASSPQSSVETQYF
-,TRBV7-6,TRBD1,TRBJ1-1,TGTGCCAGCAGCCCCAGACAGGGGGGGAACACTGAAGCTTTCTTT,CASSPRQGGNTEAFF
few,TRBV7-3,-,TRBJ1-1,TGTGCCAGCAGCTTAGGCCCCCGGGACATATACACTGAAGCTTTCTTT,CASSLGPRDIYTEAFF
-,TRBV5-1,TRBD2,TRBJ2-5,TGCGCCAGCGAAGATAGCGGGGGACAAGAGACCCAGTACTTC,CASEDSGGQETQYF
once,TRBV30,TRBD2,TRBJ2-2,TGTGCCTGGAATCTCGCGGGGGGGTTGAACACCGGGGAGCTGTTTTTT,CAWNLAGGLNTGELFF
-,TRBV19,-,TRBJ1-5,TGTGCCAGTAGTATAGGCGGGGTTAGTCAGCCCCAGCATTTT,CASSIGGVSQPQHF
-,TRBV28,TRBD1,TRBJ1-4,TGTGCCAGCAGGAAACTTGGGACAGGGAGTGGGGAAAAACTGTTTTTT,CASRKLGTGSGEKLFF
-,TRBV27,-,TRBJ2-7,TGTGCCAGCAGTTTTAAAGGTCCGGGCCTGGCGGGATGGTCCTACGAGCAGTACTTC,CASSFKGPGLAGWSYEQYF
-,TRBV28,TRBD1,TRBJ2-5,TGTGCCAGCAGCCCAGGGCAGGGGGAAGAGACCCAGTACTTC,CASSPGQGEETQYF
-,TRBV27,TRBD1,TRBJ2-1,TGTGCCAGCAGTTACCCGGGACAGGGGCGAAATGAGCAGTTCTTC,CASSYPGQGRNEQFF